The present TCR beta chain was sequenced within a study of CD8+CD57+ T cells in acquired aplastic anemia. Study summary: The DNA of sorted CD4+ and CD8+ cells averaged roughly 3.2 ug. Study-level results: Almost 30 sequences, all CD8+ CDR3, were shared between patients and controls.

In its sample, this clonotype was seen a few times. Its cognate antigen is unknown. Genomic DNA provided the template from which TCR beta VDJ and CDR3 profiles were obtained. Each CDR3 protein gets one entry after TCRdb re-called the reads with MiXCR. The sample lists fewer than 200,000 distinct CDR3 sequences, just under 65% occurring once. Trimming removed 1 base at V and 0 bases at J, with 6 bases between. Germline loops: CDR1 LGHDT, CDR2 YNNKEL (reference sequence). The length of the CDR3 is 15 residues. V is TRBV3-1 and J is TRBJ1-4, with D uncertain. The receptor was isolated from a human donor in good health. Sequenced material: sorted CD4+, CD8+, or CD8+CD57+ T cells (not recorded which) from PBMCs. CDR3 loop: CASSQARPTNEKLFF. In DNA, the CDR3 is TGTGCCAGCAGCCAAGCCCGGCCAACTAATGAAAAACTGTTTTTT.